Following are 21 T cell receptor beta chains from one sample sequenced in a study of blood T cell repertoires in COVID-19. Only in-frame clones appear in the TCRdb table, and some are missing; sequencing was by immunoSEQ multiplex PCR. The profile shows roughly 200,000 clones, about 85% of them singletons. Sample: PBMCs or T cells enriched from blood (not recorded which). The receptor set was obtained from a man between 35 and 55 years old who had recovered from COVID-19.

The J gene is TRBJ2-5, the V gene TRBV5-6, with TRBD2 matching over 7 bases. This CDR3 contains 15 residues. Germline CDR1 is SGHDT and CDR2 is YYEEEE. V shed 3 bases, J shed 2 bases, and the junction held 7 bases outside the gene matches. CDR3 protein: CASSSWGGAQETQYF. The CDR3 DNA is TGTGCCAGCAGCTCCTGGGGGGGAGCACAAGAGACCCAGTACTTC.

This chain links TRBV4-3 with TRBJ2-5; D is possibly TRBD1 (6 bases). V was shortened by 0 bases and J by 2 bases, with 13 bases between the two germline ends. Germline V gives CDR1 LGHNA, CDR2 YSLEER. The CDR3 is 16 residues long. The CDR3 nucleotides are TGCGCCAGCAGCCAAGAAACTTCCAGGGGACAAGAGACCCAGTACTTC. Translated: CASSQETSRGQETQYF.

The chain uses TRBV4-1 and TRBJ1-4; D perhaps matches TRBD1 (6 bases). Trimming took off 3 bases at V and 3 bases at J, with 11 bases between the two ends. CDR1 and CDR2 from the germline V gene are MGHRA and YSYEKL. CDR3 length equals 15 residues. CDR3 nucleotides: TGCGCCAGCAGCCAGCAGCCAGGGGCTAATGAAAAACTGTTTTTT. Translating it yields CASSQQPGANEKLFF.

The chain is built from TRBV13 and TRBJ2-7; TRBD2 matches at 7 bases. CDR1 PRHDT and CDR2 FYEKMQ come from the germline V gene (reference sequence). V shed 1 base and J 1 base; nucleotides not matched to a gene: 1. The CDR3 consists of 14 residues. Written as DNA, the CDR3 is TGTGCCAGCAGCTTAGTGGGGGGGTCCTACGAGCAGTACTTC. Amino acids: CASSLVGGSYEQYF. The complete variable domain, with remaining parts taken from reference TRBV13 and TRBJ2-7, reads AAGVIQSPRHLIKEKRETATLKCYPIPRHDTVYWYQQGPGQDPQFLISFYEKMQSDKGSIPDRFSAQQFSDYHSELNMSSLELGDSALYFCASSLVGGSYEQYFGPGTRLTVT.

This chain uses TRBV6-5 with TRBJ1-1, with TRBD1 identical over 9 bases. Germline loops: CDR1 MNHEY, CDR2 SVGAGI. Unmatched junction bases numbered 4, after V lost 0 bases and J lost 5 bases. This CDR3 region has 15 residues. The CDR3 nucleotides read TGTGCCAGCAGTTACTCGACAGGGGGAATTACTGAAGCTTTCTTT. Translating gives CASSYSTGGITEAFF.

This chain joins TRBV7-2 and TRBJ1-2; D gene uncertain. The CDR3 contains 13 residues. Germline V gene data show CDR1 as SGHTA and CDR2 as FQGNSA. V gave up 4 bases and J gave up 2 bases, with 8 bases separating them. Here the CDR3 reads CASSSHMNYGYTF. The CDR3 bases are TGTGCCAGCAGCTCCCACATGAACTATGGCTACACCTTC.

The CDR3 here is CASSETTFRNEKLFF. The CDR3 DNA is TGTGCCAGCAGTGAAACTACCTTTCGTAATGAAAAACTGTTTTTT. The chain carries TRBV25-1 and TRBJ1-4; D gene unclear. CDR3 length: 15 amino acids. V lost 2 bases to trimming and J lost 4 bases, with 11 bases between them. Germline-derived CDR1 and CDR2 are MGHDK and SYGVNS.

This chain connects TRBV29-1 to TRBJ1-1, with D possibly TRBD1 on 5 matching bases. The germline V and J ends were trimmed by 2 bases and 8 bases, with 12 bases remaining between them. The CDR3 length is 12 residues. Germline V gene data show CDR1 as SQVTM and CDR2 as ANQGSEA. As DNA, the CDR3 is TGCAGCGTTGAACGGCCTGACAGAGAAGCTTTCTTT. It codes for CSVERPDREAFF.

CDR3 protein: CASSKGVRPPNYGYTF. As DNA, the CDR3 is TGTGCCAGCAGCAAAGGGGTCAGGCCTCCTAACTATGGCTACACCTTC. V gene TRBV21-1 combines with J gene TRBJ1-2; TRBD1 reflects the table's D call only, with no check against the DNA. TRBV21-1 is classified as a pseudogene. The CDR3 totals 16 residues.

This clone was observed once. The rearrangement uses TRBV6-2 or TRBV6-3 and TRBJ1-6; D is perhaps TRBD1 (5 bases). This CDR3 spans 16 amino acids. V dropped 2 bases and J dropped 4 bases, with 12 bases sitting between them. CDR1 and CDR2 (germline): MNHEY, SVGEGT. Here the CDR3 DNA reads TGTGCCAGCAGTTACGGTGGGGCGGTTTATAATTCACCCCTCCACTTT. Encoded protein: CASSYGGAVYNSPLHF.

The V call is TRBV18, the J call TRBJ2-4; 7 bases agree with TRBD2. Germline-derived CDR1 and CDR2 are KGHSH and LQKENI. With 3 bases clipped from V and 9 bases from J, the junction kept 5 bases outside the gene matches. The CDR3 spans 13 residues. The CDR3 region has the DNA TGTGCCAGCTCACCCCCCCCGGGGGGCATTCAGTACTTC. It encodes CASSPPPGGIQYF.

J is TRBJ2-5 and V is TRBV6-5; 7 nucleotides match TRBD1. V shed 3 bases, J shed 2 bases, and the junction held 6 bases outside the gene matches. The CDR3 loop spans 15 amino acids. Germline loops: CDR1 MNHEY, CDR2 SVGAGI. For the CDR3, the DNA is TGTGCCAGCAGTTATACGACAGGGCTACAAGAGACCCAGTACTTC. It yields the protein CASSYTTGLQETQYF.

This chain connects TRBV2 to TRBJ1-5; the match to TRBD1 covers 8 bases. There are 14 residues in the CDR3. The trim removed 5 bases at V and 5 bases at J, leaving 5 bases unmatched. Germline V gene lookup returns CDR1 SNHLY and CDR2 FYNNEI. CDR3 region: CASSPTGGDQPQHF. CDR3 coding DNA: TGTGCCAGCAGTCCCACAGGGGGGGATCAGCCCCAGCATTTT.

The chain joins TRBV7-3 to TRBJ1-4, with D possibly being TRBD1 (5 bases). Between the trimmed V and J ends, which lost 4 bases and 7 bases, there was a span of 16 bases. This CDR3 region has 15 residues. Germline lookup yields CDR1 SGHTA and CDR2 FQGTGA. The chain's CDR3 is CASSSTGTRGEKLFF. The DNA of the CDR3 is TGTGCCAGCAGCTCCACCGGGACTAGGGGTGAAAAACTGTTTTTT.

This chain links TRBV19 with TRBJ1-1; perhaps TRBD1 as D (6 bases). Germline CDR1 and CDR2: LNHDA and SQIVND (reference sequence). V lost 4 bases, J lost 4 bases, and 13 bases lay in between. The CDR3 extends over 14 amino acids. CDR3 protein: CASSNPGESTEAFF. The CDR3, as DNA: TGTGCCAGTAGTAACCCAGGGGAGAGCACTGAAGCTTTCTTT.

V is TRBV11-2 and J is TRBJ2-1, with D possibly being TRBD2 (6 bases). V was pared by 0 bases and J by 4 bases, with 13 bases between. CDR1 SGHAT and CDR2 FQNNGV come from the germline V gene. The CDR3 consists of 16 residues. Written as DNA, the CDR3 is TGTGCCAGCAGCTTAGATGGGGGGTCGATGTACAATGAGCAGTTCTTC. Amino acids: CASSLDGGSMYNEQFF.

The chain combines TRBV7-9 with TRBJ2-7; D may be TRBD1 (5 bases). Germline V gene sequence: CDR1 SEHNR, CDR2 FQNEAQ (reference sequence). Trimming removed 7 bases from V and 5 bases from J, with 18 bases in between. The CDR3 length is 14 residues. CDR3: CASNLKGRADEQYF. As DNA, the CDR3 is TGTGCCAGCAACTTGAAGGGCAGGGCCGACGAGCAGTACTTC. The full variable domain, its missing parts supplied by reference TRBV7-9 and TRBJ2-7, is DTGVSQNPRHKITKRGQNVTFRCDPISEHNRLYWYRQTLGQGPEFLTYFQNEAQLEKSRLLSDRFSAERPKGSFSTLEIQRTEQGDSAMYLCASNLKGRADEQYFGPGTRLTVT.

Concerning this clone: The junction departs from the called germline gene at one end, perhaps through a read error. The gene calls are TRBV28 and TRBJ2-7, with TRBD1 matching over 7 bases. Germline V gene data show CDR1 as MDHEN and CDR2 as SYDVKM. The CDR3 runs 11 residues. The CDR3 spells CASSSDRVRNF. The DNA for the CDR3 is TGTGCCAGCAGTTCTGACAGGGTGCGGAACTTC.

The chain joins TRBV6-2 or TRBV6-3 to TRBJ2-1; TRBD2 might be the D (6 bases). CDR1 and CDR2 (germline): MNHEY, SVGEGT. The CDR3 runs 17 residues. The V and J ends lost 3 bases and 0 bases respectively, with 15 bases between them. CDR3 region: CASSYPLGGLSYNEQFF. The CDR3 DNA reads as TGTGCCAGCAGTTATCCCCTGGGGGGACTCTCCTACAATGAGCAGTTCTTC.

V gene TRBV23-1 combines with J gene TRBJ2-7; TRBD1 agrees at 7 bases. TRBV23-1 is reported as an ORF; its role is uncertain. Trimming removed 4 bases from V and 1 base from J; junction bases left unmatched: 7. This CDR3 has 15 residues. This CDR3 reads CASSLPGQTSYEQYF. In nucleotides, the CDR3 is TGCGCCAGCAGTCTTCCGGGACAGACTTCCTACGAGCAGTACTTC.

In this sample, this clone turned up once. The rearrangement joins TRBV7-3 to TRBJ2-4, with TRBD1 identical over 9 bases. V trimming: 5 bases; J trimming: 6 bases; junction bases outside the gene matches: 8. From germline, CDR1 is SGHTA and CDR2 FQGTGA. CDR3 size: 15 residues. The CDR3 here is CASSRTGEVGNIQYF. The CDR3 nucleotides are TGTGCCAGCAGCCGGACAGGGGAAGTGGGAAACATTCAGTACTTC. Combining the CDR3 with reference TRBV7-3 and TRBJ2-4 gives the whole variable domain GAGVSQTPSNKVTEKGKYVELRCDPISGHTALYWYRQSLGQGPEFLIYFQGTGAADDSGLPNDRFFAVRPEGSVSTLKIQRTERGDSAVYLCASSRTGEVGNIQYFGAGTRLSVL.